This T cell receptor beta chain was identified during a study of control samples from healthy donors and cancer patients. The protocol was immunoSEQ multiplex PCR, while the TCRdb copy is restricted to in-frame clones and leaves out a portion. The data contain about 95,000 clones, roughly 90% of them seen just once; the ten biggest clones take up approximately 15%. Germline CDR1 SGDLS, CDR2 YYNGEE. This CDR3 contains 15 residues. V was pared by 1 base and J by 1 base, with 8 bases between. Sequencing was performed on blood. This sequence originates from a woman between 65 and 79 years old in good health. The chain combines TRBV9 with TRBJ2-2; D unclear. Here the CDR3 DNA reads TGTGCCAGCAGCGTATGGCAGGTGAACACCGGGGAGCTGTTTTTT. Its translation: CASSVWQVNTGELFF.